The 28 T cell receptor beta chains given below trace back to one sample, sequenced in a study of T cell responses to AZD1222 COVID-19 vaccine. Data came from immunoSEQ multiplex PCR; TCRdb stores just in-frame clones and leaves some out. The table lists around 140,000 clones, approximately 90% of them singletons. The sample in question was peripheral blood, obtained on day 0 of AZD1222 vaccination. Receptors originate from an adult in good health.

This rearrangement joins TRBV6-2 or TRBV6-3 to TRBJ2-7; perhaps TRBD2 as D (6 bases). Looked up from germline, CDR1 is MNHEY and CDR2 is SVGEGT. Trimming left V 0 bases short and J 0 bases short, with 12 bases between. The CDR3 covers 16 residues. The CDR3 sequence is CASSYSAEGSSYEQYF. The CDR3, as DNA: TGTGCCAGCAGTTACTCGGCGGAGGGGAGCTCCTACGAGCAGTACTTC.

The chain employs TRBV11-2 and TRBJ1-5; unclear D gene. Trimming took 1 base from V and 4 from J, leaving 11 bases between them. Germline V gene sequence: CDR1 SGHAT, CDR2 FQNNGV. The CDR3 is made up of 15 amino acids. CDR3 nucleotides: TGTGCCAGCAGCTTAGTGCCCGGGAAAAATCAGCCCCAGCATTTT. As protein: CASSLVPGKNQPQHF.

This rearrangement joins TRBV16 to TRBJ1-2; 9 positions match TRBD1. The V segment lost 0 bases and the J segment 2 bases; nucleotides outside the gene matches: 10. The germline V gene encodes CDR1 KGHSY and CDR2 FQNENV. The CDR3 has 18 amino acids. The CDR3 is CASSQSGTGTGLNYGYTF. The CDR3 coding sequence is TGTGCCAGCAGCCAATCCGGGACAGGGACGGGCTTAAACTATGGCTACACCTTC.

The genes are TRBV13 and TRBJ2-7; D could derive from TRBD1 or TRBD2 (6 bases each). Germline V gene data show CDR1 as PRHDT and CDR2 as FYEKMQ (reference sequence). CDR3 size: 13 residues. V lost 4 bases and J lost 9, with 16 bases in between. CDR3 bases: TGTGCCAGCAGCTCACGGGGGCTCGGAGGGCAGTACTTC. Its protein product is CASSSRGLGGQYF.

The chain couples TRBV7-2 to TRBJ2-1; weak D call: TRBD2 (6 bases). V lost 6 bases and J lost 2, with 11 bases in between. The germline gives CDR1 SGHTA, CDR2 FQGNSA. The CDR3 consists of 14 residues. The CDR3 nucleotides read TGTGCCAGCAGTAGCGGAGTCCCCTACAATGAGCAGTTCTTC. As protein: CASSSGVPYNEQFF.

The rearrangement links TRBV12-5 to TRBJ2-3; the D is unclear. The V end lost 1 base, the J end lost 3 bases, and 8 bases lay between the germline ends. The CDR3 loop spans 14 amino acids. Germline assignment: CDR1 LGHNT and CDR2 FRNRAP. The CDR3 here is CASGLEAGTDTQYF. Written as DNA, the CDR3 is TGTGCTAGTGGTTTGGAAGCCGGGACAGATACGCAGTATTTT.

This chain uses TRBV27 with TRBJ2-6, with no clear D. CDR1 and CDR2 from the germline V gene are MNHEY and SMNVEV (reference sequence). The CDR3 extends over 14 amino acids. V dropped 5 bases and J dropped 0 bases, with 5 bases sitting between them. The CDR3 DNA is TGTGCCAGCAGTGGTTTCTCTGGGGCCAACGTCCTGACTTTC. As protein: CASSGFSGANVLTF.

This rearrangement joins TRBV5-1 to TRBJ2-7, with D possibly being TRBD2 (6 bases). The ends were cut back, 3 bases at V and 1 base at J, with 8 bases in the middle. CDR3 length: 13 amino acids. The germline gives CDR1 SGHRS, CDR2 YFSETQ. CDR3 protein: CASSSGTSYEQYF. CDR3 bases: TGCGCCAGCAGCTCCGGGACTTCCTACGAGCAGTACTTC.

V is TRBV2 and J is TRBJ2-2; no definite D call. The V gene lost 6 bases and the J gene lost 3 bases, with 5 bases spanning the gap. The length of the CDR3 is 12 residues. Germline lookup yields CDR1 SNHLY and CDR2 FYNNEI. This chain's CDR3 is CASRVDTGELFF. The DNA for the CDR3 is TGTGCCAGCAGGGTGGACACCGGGGAGCTGTTTTTT.

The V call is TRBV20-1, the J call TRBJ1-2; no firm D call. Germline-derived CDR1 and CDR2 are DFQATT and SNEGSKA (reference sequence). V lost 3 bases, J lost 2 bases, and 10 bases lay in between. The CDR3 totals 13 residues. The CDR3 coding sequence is TGCAGTGCTAGTATCGGAGTCAACTATGGCTACACCTTC. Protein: CSASIGVNYGYTF.

CDR3 protein: CASSKGGRLQGADEKLFF. CDR3 DNA: TGTGCCAGCAGCAAAGGTGGGCGGCTCCAGGGGGCCGACGAAAAACTGTTTTTT. V gene TRBV21-1 combines with J gene TRBJ1-4; TRBD1 was called by the table and not checked on the DNA. TRBV21-1 is described as a pseudogene. CDR3 size: 18 residues.

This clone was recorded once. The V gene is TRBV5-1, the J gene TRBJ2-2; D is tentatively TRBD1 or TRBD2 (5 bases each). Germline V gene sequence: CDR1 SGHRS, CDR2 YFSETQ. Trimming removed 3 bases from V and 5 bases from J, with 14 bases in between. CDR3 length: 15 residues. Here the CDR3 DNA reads TGCGCCAGCAGCTCAGGTTCGGGGCAGACCGGGGAGCTGTTTTTT. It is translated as CASSSGSGQTGELFF.

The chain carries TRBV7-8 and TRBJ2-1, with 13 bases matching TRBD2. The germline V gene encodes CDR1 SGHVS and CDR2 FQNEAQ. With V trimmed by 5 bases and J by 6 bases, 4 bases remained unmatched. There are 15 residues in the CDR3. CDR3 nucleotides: TGTGCCAGCAGCCTAGGGACTAGCGGGATCAATGAGCAGTTCTTC. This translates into CASSLGTSGINEQFF.

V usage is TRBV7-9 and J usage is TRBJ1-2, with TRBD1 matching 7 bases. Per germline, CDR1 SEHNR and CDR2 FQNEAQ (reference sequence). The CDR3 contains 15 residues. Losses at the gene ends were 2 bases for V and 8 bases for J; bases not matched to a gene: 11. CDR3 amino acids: CASSLSVRQGNGYTF. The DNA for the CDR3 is TGTGCCAGCAGCTTATCGGTCCGACAGGGAAACGGCTACACCTTC.

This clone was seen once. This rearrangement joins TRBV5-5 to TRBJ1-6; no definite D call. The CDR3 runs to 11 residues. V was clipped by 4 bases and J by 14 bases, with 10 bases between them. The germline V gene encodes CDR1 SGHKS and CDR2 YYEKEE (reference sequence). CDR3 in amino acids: CASSTPGTLHF. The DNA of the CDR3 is TGTGCCAGCAGCACCCCAGGAACCCTCCACTTT.

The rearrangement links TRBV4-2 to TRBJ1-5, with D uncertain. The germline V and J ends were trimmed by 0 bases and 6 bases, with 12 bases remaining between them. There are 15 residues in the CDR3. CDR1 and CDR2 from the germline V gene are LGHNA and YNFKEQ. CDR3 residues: CASSQDRQASQPQHF. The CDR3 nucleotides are TGTGCCAGCAGCCAAGATCGGCAGGCTAGTCAGCCCCAGCATTTT.

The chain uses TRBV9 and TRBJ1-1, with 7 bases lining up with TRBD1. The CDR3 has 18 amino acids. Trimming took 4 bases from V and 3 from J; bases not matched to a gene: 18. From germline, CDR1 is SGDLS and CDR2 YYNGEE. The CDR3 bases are TGTGCCAGCAGCCCTACCGGACGGAGACAGGGTCCCGACACTGAAGCTTTCTTT. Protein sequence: CASSPTGRRQGPDTEAFF.

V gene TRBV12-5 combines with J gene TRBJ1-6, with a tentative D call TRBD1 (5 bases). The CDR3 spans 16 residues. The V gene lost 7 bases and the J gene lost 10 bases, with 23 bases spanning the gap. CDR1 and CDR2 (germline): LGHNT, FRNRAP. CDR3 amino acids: CASAKSRESPSSPLHF. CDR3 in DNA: TGTGCTAGTGCGAAGAGCAGGGAAAGCCCCTCCTCACCCCTCCACTTT.

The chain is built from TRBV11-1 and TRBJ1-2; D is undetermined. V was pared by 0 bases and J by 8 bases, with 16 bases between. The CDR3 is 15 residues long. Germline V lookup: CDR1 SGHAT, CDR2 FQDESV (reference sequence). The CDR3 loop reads CASSLAPAGMDGYTF. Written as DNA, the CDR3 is TGTGCCAGCAGCTTAGCCCCCGCGGGGATGGACGGCTACACCTTC.

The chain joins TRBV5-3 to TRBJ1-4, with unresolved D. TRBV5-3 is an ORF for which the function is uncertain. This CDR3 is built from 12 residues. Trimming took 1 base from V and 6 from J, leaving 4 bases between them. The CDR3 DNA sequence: TGTGCCAGAAGCTTGTTTTATGAAAAACTGTTTTTT. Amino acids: CARSLFYEKLFF.

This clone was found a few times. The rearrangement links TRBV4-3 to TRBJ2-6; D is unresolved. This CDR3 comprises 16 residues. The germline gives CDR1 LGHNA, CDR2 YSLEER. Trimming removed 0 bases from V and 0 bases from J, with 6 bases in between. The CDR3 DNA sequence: TGCGCCAGCAGCCAAGAAGGCGGCTCTGGGGCCAACGTCCTGACTTTC. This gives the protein CASSQEGGSGANVLTF.

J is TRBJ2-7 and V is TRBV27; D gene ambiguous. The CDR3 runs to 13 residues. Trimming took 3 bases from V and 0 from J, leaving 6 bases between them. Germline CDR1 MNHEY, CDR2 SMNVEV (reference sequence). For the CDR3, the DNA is TGTGCCAGCAGTTTGACCGGCTCCTACGAGCAGTACTTC. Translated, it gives CASSLTGSYEQYF.

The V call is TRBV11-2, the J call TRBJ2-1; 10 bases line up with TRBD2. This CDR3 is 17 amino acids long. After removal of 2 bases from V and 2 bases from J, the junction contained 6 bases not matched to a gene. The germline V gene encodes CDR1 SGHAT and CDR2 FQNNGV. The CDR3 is CASSLPGLATTYNEQFF. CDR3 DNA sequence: TGTGCCAGCAGCTTACCGGGACTAGCGACGACCTACAATGAGCAGTTCTTC.

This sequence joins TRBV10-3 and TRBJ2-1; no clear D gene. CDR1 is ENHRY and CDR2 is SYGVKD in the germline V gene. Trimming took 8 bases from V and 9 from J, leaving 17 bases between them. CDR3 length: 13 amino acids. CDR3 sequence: CAIRSKGVGEQFF. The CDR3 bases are TGTGCCATCCGATCCAAGGGCGTTGGTGAGCAGTTCTTC.

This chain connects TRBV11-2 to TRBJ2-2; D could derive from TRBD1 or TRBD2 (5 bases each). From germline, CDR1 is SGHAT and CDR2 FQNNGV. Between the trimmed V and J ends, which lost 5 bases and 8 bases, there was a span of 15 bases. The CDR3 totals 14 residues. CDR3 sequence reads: CASSPIRGVGELFF. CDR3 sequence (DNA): TGTGCCAGCAGCCCGATTAGAGGGGTTGGGGAGCTGTTTTTT.

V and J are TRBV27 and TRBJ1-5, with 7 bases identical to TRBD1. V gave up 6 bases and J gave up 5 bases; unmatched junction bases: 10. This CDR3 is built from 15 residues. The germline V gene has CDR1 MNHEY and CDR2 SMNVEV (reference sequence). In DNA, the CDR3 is TGTGCCAGCAGCCTAAGGGGGCTTGGGGATCAGCCCCAGCATTTT. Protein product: CASSLRGLGDQPQHF.

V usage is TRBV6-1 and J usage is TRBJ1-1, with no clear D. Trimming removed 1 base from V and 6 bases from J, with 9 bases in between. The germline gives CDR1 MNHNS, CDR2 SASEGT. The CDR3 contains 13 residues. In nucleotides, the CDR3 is TGTGCCAGCAGTGAAGGCCCGAAGTCTGAAGCTTTCTTT. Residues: CASSEGPKSEAFF.

This CDR3 is CATSSPNSYNEQFF. DNA for the CDR3: TGTGCCACCAGCAGCCCGAACTCCTACAATGAGCAGTTCTTC. The gene calls are TRBV15 and TRBJ2-1; no clear D. Between the trimmed V and J ends, which lost 3 bases and 0 bases, there was a span of 6 bases. Germline V gives CDR1 LNHNV, CDR2 YYDKDF (reference sequence). The length of the CDR3 is 14 residues.